This passage covers 3 T cell receptor beta chains from one sample sequenced in a study of blood T cells in healthy people across ages. Then a second PCR, running roughly 7 to 11 cycles, was carried out with a sample-barcoded 5' primer and a J-beta primer mix. TCRdb itself ran the 5' RACE reads through MiXCR, one entry per CDR3 protein. The data contain 550,000 to 750,000 distinct CDR3 sequences, under 25% of them singletons. Sequencing input: blood. These receptors were obtained from a man in his sixties or seventies in good health.

This chain connects TRBV28 to TRBJ2-5; TRBD1 agrees at 8 bases. V lost 6 bases to trimming and J lost 8 bases; unmatched junction nucleotides: 14. CDR1 is MDHEN, CDR2 SYDVKM, per germline. The length of the CDR3 is 15 residues. The CDR3 sequence is CASSLVRGRGGTQYF. DNA for the CDR3: TGTGCCAGCAGCCTCGTCAGGGGGCGAGGGGGTACCCAGTACTTC.

This clonotype has more than one count but fewer than ten. V usage is TRBV20-1 and J usage is TRBJ2-7; 10 nucleotides match TRBD1. Germline CDR1 and CDR2: DFQATT and SNEGSKA (reference sequence). The ends lost 6 bases at V and 3 bases at J; junction bases unmatched: 8. CDR3 size: 14 residues. This CDR3 reads CSALGDRGNYEQYF. CDR3 DNA: TGCAGTGCCCTGGGGGACAGGGGCAACTACGAGCAGTACTTC.

This clonotype was counted a few times. V usage is TRBV28 and J usage is TRBJ2-7; tentatively, D is TRBD2 (6 bases). The CDR3 spans 13 residues. Trimming stripped 8 bases from V and 2 bases from J, with 13 bases between. The germline V gene encodes CDR1 MDHEN and CDR2 SYDVKM. The CDR3 DNA sequence: TGTGCCAGCGCGGGACTCTTGACCTACGAGCAGTACTTC. This sequence encodes CASAGLLTYEQYF.